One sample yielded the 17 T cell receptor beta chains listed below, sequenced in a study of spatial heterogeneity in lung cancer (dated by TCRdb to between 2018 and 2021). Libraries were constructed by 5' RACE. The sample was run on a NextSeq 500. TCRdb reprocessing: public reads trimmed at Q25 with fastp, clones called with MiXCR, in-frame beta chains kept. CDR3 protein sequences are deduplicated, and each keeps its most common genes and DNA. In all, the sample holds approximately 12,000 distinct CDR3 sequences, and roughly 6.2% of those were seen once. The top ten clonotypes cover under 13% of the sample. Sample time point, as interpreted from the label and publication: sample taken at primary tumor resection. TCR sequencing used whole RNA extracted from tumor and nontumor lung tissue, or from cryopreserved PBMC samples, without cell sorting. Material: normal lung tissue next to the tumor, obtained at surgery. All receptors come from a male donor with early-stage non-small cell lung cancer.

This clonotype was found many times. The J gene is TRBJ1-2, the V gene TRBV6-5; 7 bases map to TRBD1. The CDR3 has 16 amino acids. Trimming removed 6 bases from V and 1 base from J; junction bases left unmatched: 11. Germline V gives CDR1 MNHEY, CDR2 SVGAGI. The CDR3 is CASSHRGRDFNYGYTF. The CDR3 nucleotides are TGTGCCAGCAGCCACAGGGGCCGCGACTTTAACTATGGCTACACCTTC.

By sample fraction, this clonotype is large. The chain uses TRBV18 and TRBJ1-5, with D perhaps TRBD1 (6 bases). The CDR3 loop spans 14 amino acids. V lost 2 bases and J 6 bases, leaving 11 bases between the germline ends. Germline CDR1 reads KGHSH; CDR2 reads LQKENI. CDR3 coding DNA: TGTGCCAGCTCACCAGACAGGTCGGTTCAGCCCCAGCATTTT. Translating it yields CASSPDRSVQPQHF. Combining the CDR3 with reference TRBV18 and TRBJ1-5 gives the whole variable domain NAGVMQNPRHLVRRRGQEARLRCSPMKGHSHVYWYRQLPEEGLKFMVYLQKENIIDESGMPKERFSAEFPKEGPSILRIQQVVRGDSAAYFCASSPDRSVQPQHFGDGTRLSIL.

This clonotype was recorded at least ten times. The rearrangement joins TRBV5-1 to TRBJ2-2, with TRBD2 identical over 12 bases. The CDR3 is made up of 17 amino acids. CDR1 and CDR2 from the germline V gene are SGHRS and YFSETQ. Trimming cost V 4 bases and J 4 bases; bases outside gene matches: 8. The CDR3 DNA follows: TGCGCCAGCAGCCCCAGACTAGCGGGAGTTGTCACCGGGGAGCTGTTTTTT. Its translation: CASSPRLAGVVTGELFF.

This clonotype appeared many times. As DNA, the CDR3 is TGTGCCAGCAGAAATGAGAGTACCCAGTACTTC. Translation: CASRNESTQYF. J is TRBJ2-5 and V is TRBV2; D gene ambiguous. V dropped 6 bases and J dropped 8 bases, with 10 bases sitting between them. The CDR3 runs 11 residues. CDR1 is SNHLY and CDR2 is FYNNEI in the germline V gene.

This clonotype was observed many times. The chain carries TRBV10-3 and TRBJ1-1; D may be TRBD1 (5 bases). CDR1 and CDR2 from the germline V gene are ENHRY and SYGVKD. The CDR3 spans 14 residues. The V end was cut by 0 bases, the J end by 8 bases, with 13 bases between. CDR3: CAISESTRAGEAFF. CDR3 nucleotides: TGTGCCATCAGTGAGTCGACTCGGGCAGGGGAAGCTTTCTTT.

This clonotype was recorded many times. CDR3 amino acids: CASSLYQGTGELFF. For the CDR3, the DNA is TGTGCCAGCAGTTTATACCAAGGGACCGGGGAGCTGTTTTTT. The rearrangement joins TRBV12-3 or TRBV12-4 to TRBJ2-2, with no clear D. CDR3 length: 14 amino acids. Trimming removed 2 bases at V and 5 bases at J, with 9 bases between.

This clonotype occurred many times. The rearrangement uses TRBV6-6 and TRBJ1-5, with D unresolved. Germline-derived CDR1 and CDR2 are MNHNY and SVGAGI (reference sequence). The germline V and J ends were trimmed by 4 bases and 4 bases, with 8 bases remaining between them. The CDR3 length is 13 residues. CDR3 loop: CASSSAENQPQHF. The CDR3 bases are TGTGCCAGCAGTTCAGCCGAGAATCAGCCCCAGCATTTT.

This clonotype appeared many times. CDR3 sequence reads: CASERDRLSGANVLTF. CDR3 DNA: TGTGCCAGCGAACGGGACAGGCTCTCTGGGGCCAACGTCCTGACTTTC. V and J are TRBV5-4 and TRBJ2-6, with TRBD1 matching over 8 bases. The germline V gene has CDR1 SGHNT and CDR2 YYREEE (reference sequence). This CDR3 spans 16 amino acids. V trimming: 7 bases; J trimming: 0 bases; junction bases outside the gene matches: 6.

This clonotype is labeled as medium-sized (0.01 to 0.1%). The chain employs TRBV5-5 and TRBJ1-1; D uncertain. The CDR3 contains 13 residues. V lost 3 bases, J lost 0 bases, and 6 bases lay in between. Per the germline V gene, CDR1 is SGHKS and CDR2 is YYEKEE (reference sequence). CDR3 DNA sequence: TGTGCCAGCAGCTCCGACCTGAACACTGAAGCTTTCTTT. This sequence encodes CASSSDLNTEAFF.

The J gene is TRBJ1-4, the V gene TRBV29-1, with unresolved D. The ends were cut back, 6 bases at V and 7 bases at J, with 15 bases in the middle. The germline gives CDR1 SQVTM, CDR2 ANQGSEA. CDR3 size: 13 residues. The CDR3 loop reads CSVLVSGCEKLFF. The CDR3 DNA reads TGCAGCGTCCTAGTGTCCGGTTGTGAAAAACTGTTTTTT. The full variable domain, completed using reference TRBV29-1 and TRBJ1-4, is SAVISQKPSRDICQRGTSLTIQCQVDSQVTMMFWYRQQPGQSLTLIATANQGSEATYESGFVIDKFPISRPNLTFSTLTVSNMSPEDSSIYLCSVLVSGCEKLFFGSGTQLSVL.

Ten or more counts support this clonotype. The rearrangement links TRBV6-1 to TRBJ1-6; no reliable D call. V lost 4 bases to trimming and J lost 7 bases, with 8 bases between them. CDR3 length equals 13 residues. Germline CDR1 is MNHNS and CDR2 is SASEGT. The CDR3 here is CASSGLENSPLHF. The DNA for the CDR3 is TGTGCCAGCAGTGGACTAGAAAATTCACCCCTCCACTTT.

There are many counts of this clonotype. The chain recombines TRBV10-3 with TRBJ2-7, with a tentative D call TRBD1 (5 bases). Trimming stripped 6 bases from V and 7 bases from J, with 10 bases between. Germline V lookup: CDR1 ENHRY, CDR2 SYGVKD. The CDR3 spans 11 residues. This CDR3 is CAISTTEEQYF. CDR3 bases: TGTGCCATCAGCACGACAGAAGAGCAGTACTTC.

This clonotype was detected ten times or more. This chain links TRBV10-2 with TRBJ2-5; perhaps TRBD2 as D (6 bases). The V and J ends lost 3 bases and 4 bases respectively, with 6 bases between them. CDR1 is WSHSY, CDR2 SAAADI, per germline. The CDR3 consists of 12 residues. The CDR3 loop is CASSDSGETQYF. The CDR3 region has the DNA TGCGCCAGCAGTGATAGCGGAGAGACCCAGTACTTC.

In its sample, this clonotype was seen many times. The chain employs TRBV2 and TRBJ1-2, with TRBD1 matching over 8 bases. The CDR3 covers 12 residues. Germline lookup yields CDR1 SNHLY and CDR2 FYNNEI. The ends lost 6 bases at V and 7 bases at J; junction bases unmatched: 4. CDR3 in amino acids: CASSQGATGYTF. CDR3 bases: TGTGCCAGCAGCCAGGGGGCGACTGGCTACACCTTC. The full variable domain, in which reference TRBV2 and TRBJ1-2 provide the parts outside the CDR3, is EPEVTQTPSHQVTQMGQEVILRCVPISNHLYFYWYRQILGQKVEFLVSFYNNEISEKSEIFDDQFSVERPDGSNFTLKIRSTKLEDSAMYFCASSQGATGYTFGSGTRLTVV.

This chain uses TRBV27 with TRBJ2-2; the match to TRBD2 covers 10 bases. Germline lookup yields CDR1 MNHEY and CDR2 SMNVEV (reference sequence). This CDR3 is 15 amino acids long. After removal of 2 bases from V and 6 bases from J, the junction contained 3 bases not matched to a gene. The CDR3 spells CASSLRTSGAGELFF. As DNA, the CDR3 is TGTGCCAGCAGTTTACGGACTAGCGGTGCCGGGGAGCTGTTTTTT.

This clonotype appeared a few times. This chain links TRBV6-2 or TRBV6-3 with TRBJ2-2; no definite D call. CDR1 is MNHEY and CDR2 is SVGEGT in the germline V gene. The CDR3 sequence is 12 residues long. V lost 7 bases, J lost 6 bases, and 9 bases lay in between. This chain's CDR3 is CASTNAAGELFF. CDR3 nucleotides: TGTGCCAGCACGAACGCCGCCGGGGAGCTGTTTTTT.

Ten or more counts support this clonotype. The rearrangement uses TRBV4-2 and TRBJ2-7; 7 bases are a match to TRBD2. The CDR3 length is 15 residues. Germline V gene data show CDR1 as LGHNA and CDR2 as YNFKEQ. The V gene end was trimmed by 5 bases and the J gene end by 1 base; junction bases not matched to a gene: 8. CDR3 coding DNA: TGTGCCAGCAGCGGAGGCCTAGCGGAATCCTACGAGCAGTACTTC. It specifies CASSGGLAESYEQYF.